This T cell receptor beta chain was found in a study of identical twins. Germline CDR1 is MNHEY and CDR2 is SVGEGT. V shed 4 bases and J shed 8 bases, with 12 bases lying between them. The CDR3 runs 13 residues. Template switching, a step in the protocol, added a universal primer site, and cDNA carried unique molecular identifiers. TCRdb recomputed calls from the 5' RACE reads with MiXCR, one row per CDR3 protein. Of fewer than 900,000 distinct CDR3 sequences listed, approximately 22% are singletons. Study-wide results and limits: Less excess twin sharing appeared in beta out-of-frame sequences.

As regards this clonotype: Its antigen is currently unknown.

The sample was also linked to a second study, of T cells expressing NK-cell markers. That study reports: For 6 or 7 donors, the dominant NKG2C+ clonotypes made up roughly 1.0-8% of their CD8+ T cells. The CD3+CD56-NKG2C+ fraction was also led by these clonotypes in a handful of donors.

The chain joins TRBV6-2 or TRBV6-3 to TRBJ2-1, with D perhaps matching TRBD2 (5 bases). Sequenced material: PBMCs. The source of this sequence is a woman aged 18-29 years in good health. CDR3 residues: CASSWLARDEQFF. CDR3 bases: TGTGCCAGCAGTTGGCTAGCAAGGGATGAGCAGTTCTTC.